The clone carrying this TCR beta chain was counted only a few times. Its antigen is unidentified. Investigators took approximately 9.4 milliliters of peripheral blood from every donor. This sample is drawn from a study of blood T cells in healthy people across ages. Study-level points and caveats: Aged donors had fewer naive CD4+ cells and lower diversity than long-lived donors. There was no known CMV status for donors, so expanded clonotype changes were possibly confounded.

The use of a sample-barcoded 5' primer and a J-beta primer mix characterized a second PCR of about 7 to 12 cycles. Each cDNA molecule, via a template-switch adaptor with 12 random nucleotides, was tagged. TCRdb re-derived calls from the 5' RACE reads in MiXCR, one entry per CDR3 protein. The profile shows about 730,000 distinct CDR3 sequences, more than 40% of them singletons. This CDR3 has 13 residues. CDR1 and CDR2 (germline): SQVTM, ANQGSEA. The specimen sequenced was blood. The TCR sequence derives from a woman in her fifties or sixties in good health. This rearrangement joins TRBV29-1 to TRBJ2-7; possibly TRBD1 for D (5 bases). The DNA end lines up better with TRBJ2-5; the J call may be wrong. The CDR3 region is CSVTRGIVETQYF. The CDR3 coding sequence is TGCAGCGTAACAAGGGGTATTGTCGAGACCCAGTACTTC.